This entry lists 7 T cell receptor beta chains sequenced from one sample in a study of blood T cells in healthy people across ages. Through a sample-barcoded 5' primer and a J-beta primer mix, a second PCR was run for roughly 6 to 11 cycles. TCRdb re-called the 5' RACE reads with MiXCR, one entry per CDR3 protein. The sample has about a million distinct CDR3 sequences; more than 30% are singletons. Sequenced material: blood. These receptors all come from a man in his late teens or twenties in good health.

This clonotype has only a few counts. The rearrangement links TRBV27 to TRBJ2-1; maybe TRBD2 (5 bases). V was trimmed by 3 bases and J by 4 bases, leaving 10 bases between them. The CDR3 sequence is 14 residues long. Germline V gene sequence: CDR1 MNHEY, CDR2 SMNVEV (reference sequence). The CDR3: CASSFDYQYNEQFF. The DNA for the CDR3 is TGTGCCAGCAGTTTCGACTACCAATACAATGAGCAGTTCTTC.

The rearrangement links TRBV7-3 to TRBJ2-1, with D unresolved. The V and J ends lost 2 bases and 2 bases respectively, with 10 bases between them. The CDR3 is 15 residues long. Germline-derived CDR1 and CDR2 are SGHTA and FQGTGA. The DNA for the CDR3 is TGTGCCAGCAGCTTATCTGACGTACCCTACAATGAGCAGTTCTTC. It yields the protein CASSLSDVPYNEQFF. The full variable domain, rest sourced from reference TRBV7-3 and TRBJ2-1, is GAGVSQTPSNKVTEKGKYVELRCDPISGHTALYWYRQSLGQGPEFLIYFQGTGAADDSGLPNDRFFAVRPEGSVSTLKIQRTERGDSAVYLCASSLSDVPYNEQFFGPGTRLTVL.

The chain recombines TRBV27 with TRBJ1-1, with D uncertain. The CDR3 sequence is 14 residues long. V gave up 3 bases and J gave up 6 bases, with 14 bases separating them. CDR1 is MNHEY and CDR2 is SMNVEV in the germline V gene (reference sequence). Here the CDR3 reads CASSFGRRESEAFF. The CDR3 DNA sequence: TGTGCCAGCAGTTTCGGAAGGCGGGAGTCTGAAGCTTTCTTT.

The V gene is TRBV20-1, the J gene TRBJ2-1, with 9 nucleotides matching TRBD2. CDR1 is DFQATT and CDR2 is SNEGSKA in the germline V gene (reference sequence). The ends lost 5 bases at V and 5 bases at J; junction bases unmatched: 10. CDR3 length: 15 residues. CDR3 residues: CSAPALTSGNNEQFF. Written as DNA, the CDR3 is TGCAGTGCTCCTGCACTGACTAGCGGAAACAATGAGCAGTTCTTC.

The chain is built from TRBV20-1 and TRBJ1-2, with 9 nucleotides matching TRBD1. The germline gives CDR1 DFQATT, CDR2 SNEGSKA (reference sequence). The CDR3 sequence is 14 residues long. The V and J ends lost 5 bases and 1 base, in that order; junction bases with no gene match: 5. The CDR3 loop reads CSAQGQGVNYGYTF. CDR3 nucleotides: TGCAGTGCTCAGGGACAGGGAGTTAACTATGGCTACACCTTC.

The table lists this clonotype with a count of one. The V call is TRBV20-1, the J call TRBJ2-5, with a weak D call TRBD1 (5 bases). The J call may be wrong; the DNA end is better matched by TRBJ2-1. This CDR3 is 12 amino acids long. CDR1 and CDR2 (germline): DFQATT, SNEGSKA (reference sequence). CDR3 nucleotide sequence: TGCAGTGCTAGTGACAGCCAAGAGACCCAGTTCTTC. It is translated as CSASDSQETQFF.

The rearrangement uses TRBV29-1 and TRBJ1-1, with 8 nucleotides matching TRBD1. The CDR3 is 13 amino acids. From germline, CDR1 is SQVTM and CDR2 ANQGSEA. Unmatched junction bases numbered 7, after V lost 7 bases and J lost 3 bases. This chain's CDR3 is CSGKTGVDTEAFF. CDR3 coding DNA: TGCAGCGGGAAGACAGGGGTAGACACTGAAGCTTTCTTT. Full variable domain (outside the CDR3, taken from reference TRBV29-1 and TRBJ1-1): SAVISQKPSRDICQRGTSLTIQCQVDSQVTMMFWYRQQPGQSLTLIATANQGSEATYESGFVIDKFPISRPNLTFSTLTVSNMSPEDSSIYLCSGKTGVDTEAFFGQGTRLTVV.